The TCR beta chain under discussion was sequenced for a study of T cells in Graves' hyperthyroidism and ophthalmopathy. The CDR3 length is 13 residues. The V end lost 4 bases, the J end lost 6 bases, and 12 bases lay between the germline ends. Germline CDR1 and CDR2: KGHDR and SFDVKD. This clonotype was counted only a few times. TCR beta CDR3 regions were amplified from RNA transcripts. HTBI primers were employed in a first-round RT-PCR of the TCR CDR3. TCRdb itself ran the multiplex PCR reads through MiXCR, one entry per CDR3 protein. The sample gives about 350,000 distinct CDR3 sequences, roughly 17% of which show up once; approximately 30% is in the top ten.

This receptor was identified in a woman in her twenties or thirties with Graves' hyperthyroidism that later progressed to Graves' ophthalmopathy. This chain links TRBV24-1 with TRBJ2-7; D perhaps matches TRBD1 (6 bases). Sequencing input: blood. CDR3 sequence reads: CATSEEQGAEQYF. In nucleotides, the CDR3 is TGTGCCACCAGTGAAGAACAGGGTGCCGAGCAGTACTTC.